This note documents a single T cell receptor beta chain sequence. Antigen: not known. The data were taken from a study of monozygotic twins with inflammatory bowel disease. Study conclusions and caveats: Repertoire similarity did not differ between concordant and discordant twins, perhaps due to limited power. Those with IBD had lower TCRbeta diversity (inverse Simpson) than their healthy co-twins did.

Germline assignment: CDR1 MNHEY and CDR2 SVGEGT. This CDR3 contains 13 residues. Every TCR library consumed about 3,800 ng of total RNA. TCRdb re-called the 5' RACE reads and catalogs CDR3 proteins one per entry, DNA excluded. This listing includes about 160,000 distinct CDR3 sequences. The chain recombines TRBV6-2 or TRBV6-3 with TRBJ2-2; the D gene TCRdb calls, TRBD1, cannot be checked with no DNA. This TCR came from a human donor with ulcerative colitis or Crohn's disease, or a healthy co-twin of an affected twin (not recorded which). The sequenced material came from blood. The CDR3 sequence: CASRQGGTGELFF.